The 11 T cell receptor beta chains below were found in one sample sequenced in a study of T cells in Graves' hyperthyroidism and ophthalmopathy. What was amplified from RNA transcripts were TCR beta CDR3 regions. Researchers ran a first-round RT-PCR on the TCR CDR3 using the HTBI primer set. TCRdb independently ran MiXCR on the multiplex PCR reads; one entry per CDR3 protein. The table shows 300,000 to 450,000 distinct CDR3 sequences, with approximately 14% occurring only once. Sequenced: blood. The receptors stem from a woman in her fifties or sixties with Graves' hyperthyroidism.

The V gene is TRBV24-1, the J gene TRBJ2-1; 12 nucleotides agree with TRBD2. The length of the CDR3 is 16 residues. CDR1 is KGHDR and CDR2 is SFDVKD in the germline V gene. V dropped 5 bases and J dropped 4; count of bases not matched to a gene: 5. CDR3 sequence reads: CATSGVGTSGYNEQFF. In DNA, the CDR3 is TGTGCCACCAGTGGCGTGGGGACTAGCGGGTACAATGAGCAGTTCTTC.

This clonotype occurred many times. The chain couples TRBV12-3 or TRBV12-4 to TRBJ2-1; 7 nucleotides align to TRBD2. The J segment lost 2 bases and the V segment lost 4 bases, leaving 14 bases of the junction unmatched. The CDR3 sequence is 18 residues long. The CDR3 protein is CASSSPLLAIKTYNEQFF. For the CDR3, the DNA is TGTGCCAGCAGTTCCCCCCTACTAGCGATTAAAACCTACAATGAGCAGTTCTTC.

This clonotype has a handful of counts. The chain recombines TRBV7-9 with TRBJ2-1; TRBD2 agrees at 7 bases. Germline CDR1 SEHNR, CDR2 FQNEAQ (reference sequence). Unmatched junction bases numbered 6, after V lost 3 bases and J lost 4 bases. The CDR3 is 15 amino acids. The CDR3 nucleotides are TGTGCCAGCAGCTTCCGGGACTACGAATACAATGAGCAGTTCTTC. Translated: CASSFRDYEYNEQFF. The full variable domain, completed using reference TRBV7-9 and TRBJ2-1, is DTGVSQNPRHKITKRGQNVTFRCDPISEHNRLYWYRQTLGQGPEFLTYFQNEAQLEKSRLLSDRFSAERPKGSFSTLEIQRTEQGDSAMYLCASSFRDYEYNEQFFGPGTRLTVL.

This clonotype was seen many times. The V and J genes are TRBV12-3 or TRBV12-4 and TRBJ2-3; 13 bases align to TRBD2. CDR3 length: 17 residues. V shed 6 bases and J 4 bases; nucleotides not matched to a gene: 10. As DNA, the CDR3 is TGTGCCAGCAGGGGACTAGCGGGACGAGCAAGGGCAGATACGCAGTATTTT. Its translation: CASRGLAGRARADTQYF.

V gene TRBV6-1 combines with J gene TRBJ2-5; the match to TRBD2 covers 11 bases. The length of the CDR3 is 17 residues. V shed 5 bases and J 3 bases; nucleotides not matched to a gene: 11. Germline values: CDR1 MNHNS, CDR2 SASEGT. The CDR3 protein is CASSTNWIAGGKETQYF. The CDR3, as DNA: TGTGCCAGCAGTACAAATTGGATAGCGGGAGGGAAAGAGACCCAGTACTTC.

This clonotype was counted a few times. For the CDR3, the DNA is TGCAGTGCTAGTAACCGGGACCAGGGATGGAAGCCCCAGCATTTT. This sequence encodes CSASNRDQGWKPQHF. The chain uses TRBV20-1 and TRBJ1-5, with D possibly matching TRBD1 (5 bases). V lost 3 bases and J 8 bases, leaving 20 bases between the germline ends. Germline CDR1 DFQATT, CDR2 SNEGSKA (reference sequence). The CDR3 contains 15 residues.

This clonotype came up many times. This chain connects TRBV16 to TRBJ1-3; D is unresolved. The length of the CDR3 is 15 residues. V was trimmed by 1 base and J by 0 bases, leaving 7 bases between them. Germline CDR1 is KGHSY and CDR2 is FQNENV. CDR3 protein: CASSQFPLSGNTIYF. The CDR3 nucleotides read TGTGCCAGCAGCCAATTCCCGCTCTCTGGAAACACCATATATTTT.

This chain uses TRBV2 with TRBJ2-2; 10 nucleotides match TRBD1. The J call may be incorrect, as the DNA end agrees better with TRBJ1-1. The germline V gene encodes CDR1 SNHLY and CDR2 FYNNEI. CDR3 length: 16 amino acids. The DNA of the CDR3 is TGTGCCAGCAGTGAATCTGAGACAGGGGGCCGAAGTCGAGCTTTCTTT. Translated: CASSESETGGRSRAFF.

In this sample, this clonotype turned up many times. The J gene is TRBJ1-2, the V gene TRBV7-3; 7 bases agree with TRBD1. Per the germline V gene, CDR1 is SGHTA and CDR2 is FQGTGA. The CDR3 contains 14 residues. The J segment lost 10 bases and the V segment lost 3 bases, leaving 11 bases of the junction unmatched. The CDR3 DNA is TGTGCCAGCAGCTTTAATGGGAACACAGGGGCCTACACCTTC. It specifies CASSFNGNTGAYTF.

This clonotype was detected many times. V is TRBV12-3 or TRBV12-4 and J is TRBJ2-1; the match to TRBD2 covers 12 bases. The CDR3 extends over 18 amino acids. Trimming took 6 bases from V and 0 from J; bases not matched to a gene: 9. The CDR3 sequence is CASRPTSGSPDSYNEQFF. The CDR3 DNA is TGTGCCAGCAGGCCGACTAGCGGGAGTCCTGACTCCTACAATGAGCAGTTCTTC.

This clonotype was counted many times. This chain links TRBV2 with TRBJ1-1; D gene unclear. The CDR3 extends over 14 amino acids. V lost 7 bases to trimming and J lost 2 bases, with 14 bases between them. Germline V gives CDR1 SNHLY, CDR2 FYNNEI. CDR3 sequence (DNA): TGTGCCAGCACGAGTGAGGGTTTAAACACTGAAGCTTTCTTT. Its translation is CASTSEGLNTEAFF.